This T cell receptor beta chain appears in the sequencing data of a study of cytomegalovirus exposure and HLA in healthy donors. Notes on the study in general: Some TCR beta chains (roughly 160 of them) were listed as cytomegalovirus-associated.

Primers for the PCR totalled 60 Vbeta and 13 Jbeta. Using immunoSEQ multiplex PCR, the repertoire was profiled, and TCRdb retains in-frame clones only, with some absent. The sample includes more than 140,000 clones, 60% to 80% seen only once; the top ten take 0.55% to 0.8%. Worth noting for this clone: Its antigen remains unknown.

Germline values: CDR1 KGHSH, CDR2 LQKENI. The CDR3 length is 15 residues. Losses at the gene ends were 0 bases for V and 5 bases for J; bases not matched to a gene: 5. The sequencing sample was made of PBMCs. This chain joins TRBV18 and TRBJ2-3, with 7 bases aligning to TRBD2. This receptor was obtained from a male donor in good health and CMV-seronegative. As DNA, the CDR3 is TGTGCCAGCTCACCACCGCGGGGGTATGAAGATACGCAGTATTTT. This sequence encodes CASSPPRGYEDTQYF.